The 16 T cell receptor beta chains given below trace back to one sample, sequenced in a study of monozygotic twins with inflammatory bowel disease. Reanalyzing the 5' RACE reads, TCRdb keeps one entry per CDR3 protein, without DNA. In total, the table holds nearly 450,000 distinct CDR3 sequences. The sequenced material came from blood. All receptors derive from a human donor with ulcerative colitis or Crohn's disease, or a healthy co-twin of an affected twin (not recorded which).

V and J are TRBV20-1 and TRBJ1-1. Germline V CDR1 and CDR2: DFQATT, SNEGSKA (reference sequence). The CDR3 has 14 residues. The CDR3 region is CSARDSARNTEAFF.

The rearrangement joins TRBV18 to TRBJ1-1. In germline, CDR1 is KGHSH, CDR2 LQKENI. The CDR3 length is 16 residues. Here the CDR3 reads CASSPLPQATNTEAFF.

The chain employs TRBV7-9 and TRBJ2-1; TCRdb names TRBD2, which stays unverified in the absence of DNA. CDR3 length: 15 amino acids. Germline CDR1 reads SEHNR; CDR2 reads FQNEAQ (reference sequence). The CDR3 loop reads CASSLTGTSGGEDYF. Full variable domain (remainder filled in from reference TRBV7-9 and TRBJ2-1): DTGVSQNPRHKITKRGQNVTFRCDPISEHNRLYWYRQTLGQGPEFLTYFQNEAQLEKSRLLSDRFSAERPKGSFSTLEIQRTEQGDSAMYLCASSLTGTSGGEDYFGPGTRLTVL.

The chain joins TRBV7-2 to TRBJ2-1; as DNA is missing, the TRBD2 call by TCRdb cannot be tested. The CDR3 runs 15 residues. Germline CDR1 reads SGHTA; CDR2 reads FQGNSA. The CDR3 sequence is CASSLRQRGGWEQFF.

This CDR3 is CSARDWTVETQYF. J is TRBJ2-5 and V is TRBV20-1; no DNA is available, so the TRBD1 call from TCRdb remains unchecked. This CDR3 contains 13 residues. Germline V gives CDR1 DFQATT, CDR2 SNEGSKA (reference sequence).

This chain uses TRBV27 with TRBJ1-4; without DNA, the TCRdb call of TRBD1 cannot be checked. In germline, CDR1 is MNHEY, CDR2 SMNVEV (reference sequence). There are 17 residues in the CDR3. This CDR3 is CASSLTGTGGARQKLFF.

The chain couples TRBV20-1 to TRBJ1-2; with no DNA, the TCRdb D assignment of TRBD1 cannot be verified. Per germline, CDR1 DFQATT and CDR2 SNEGSKA (reference sequence). The CDR3 covers 13 residues. CDR3 region: CSAPPTGRYGYTF.

The CDR3 region is CASSEWGNEQFF. The chain links TRBV9 to TRBJ2-1; TCRdb selects TRBD1, and the lack of DNA leaves this call unchecked. Germline CDR1 is SGDLS and CDR2 is YYNGEE. This CDR3 spans 12 amino acids. Using reference TRBV9 and TRBJ2-1 for the parts outside the CDR3, the full variable domain is DSGVTQTPKHLITATGQRVTLRCSPRSGDLSVYWYQQSLDQGLQFLIQYYNGEERAKGNILERFSAQQFPDLHSELNLSSLELGDSALYFCASSEWGNEQFFGPGTRLTVL.

Here the CDR3 reads CAISAWGNEAFF. The chain uses TRBV10-3 and TRBJ1-1. Germline V gene data show CDR1 as ENHRY and CDR2 as SYGVKD. CDR3 length: 12 residues.

The gene calls are TRBV27 and TRBJ1-1; TCRdb designates TRBD1, a call that cannot be tested without DNA. Germline V lookup: CDR1 MNHEY, CDR2 SMNVEV (reference sequence). The CDR3 is 15 residues long. CDR3: CASSPKTEGNTEAFF.

This chain joins TRBV10-3 and TRBJ2-3; checking the TCRdb D call of TRBD2 is not possible without DNA. The germline V gene encodes CDR1 ENHRY and CDR2 SYGVKD. This CDR3 contains 15 residues. CDR3 region: CAISEDQRITDTQYF.

The chain carries TRBV5-1 and TRBJ1-1; TCRdb designates TRBD1, a call that cannot be tested without DNA. The CDR3 sequence is 14 residues long. The V gene's germline CDR1 is SGHRS and CDR2 YFSETQ. CDR3: CASSSTGPNTEAFF.

The chain employs TRBV20-1 and TRBJ1-1; the D call from TCRdb, TRBD1, cannot be confirmed without DNA. The germline CDR1 and CDR2 sequences are DFQATT and SNEGSKA (reference sequence). This CDR3 contains 15 residues. The CDR3 sequence: CSARDSGRVKSEAFF.

The chain is built from TRBV5-1 and TRBJ1-1. This CDR3 has 14 amino acids. Germline CDR1 SGHRS, CDR2 YFSETQ. Here the CDR3 reads CATKARETNTEAFF.

This rearrangement joins TRBV5-6 to TRBJ2-1; TCRdb lists TRBD1, though no DNA is available to test this call. The CDR3 spans 12 residues. Germline assignment: CDR1 SGHDT and CDR2 YYEEEE. CDR3 region: CASSPDPRQQFF.

The chain carries TRBV6-2 or TRBV6-3 and TRBJ1-6. Germline V gene lookup returns CDR1 MNHEY and CDR2 SVGEGT. The length of the CDR3 is 12 residues. This CDR3 reads CASSYSNAPLHF.